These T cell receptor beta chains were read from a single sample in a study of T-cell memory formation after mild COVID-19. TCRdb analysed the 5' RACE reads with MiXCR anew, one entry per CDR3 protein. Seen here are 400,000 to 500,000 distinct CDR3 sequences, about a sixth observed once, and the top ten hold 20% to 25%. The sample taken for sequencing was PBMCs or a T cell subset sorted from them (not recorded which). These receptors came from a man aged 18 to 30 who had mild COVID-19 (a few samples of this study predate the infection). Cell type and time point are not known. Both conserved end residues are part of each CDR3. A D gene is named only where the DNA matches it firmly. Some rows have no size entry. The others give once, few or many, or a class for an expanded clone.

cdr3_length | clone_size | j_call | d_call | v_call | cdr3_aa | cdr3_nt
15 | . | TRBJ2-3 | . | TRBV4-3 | CASSQGGGLTDTQYF | TGCGCCAGCAGCCAAGGGGGTGGGCTCACAGATACGCAGTATTTT
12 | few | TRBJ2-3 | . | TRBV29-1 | CSVDVRSDTQYF | TGCAGCGTTGACGTTAGATCGGATACGCAGTATTTT
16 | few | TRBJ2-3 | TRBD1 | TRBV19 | CASRSGTGEGTDTQYF | TGTGCCAGTAGGAGTGGGACAGGCGAGGGGACAGATACGCAGTATTTT
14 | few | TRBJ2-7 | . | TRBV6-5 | CASSARDPYYEQYF | TGTGCCAGCAGCGCCCGGGACCCGTACTACGAGCAGTACTTC
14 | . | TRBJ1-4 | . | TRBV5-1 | CASSLRNSNEKLFF | TGCGCCAGCAGCTTGAGGAACAGTAATGAAAAACTGTTTTTT
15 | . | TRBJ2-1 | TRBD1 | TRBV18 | CASSPGTGSDNEQFF | TGTGCCAGCTCACCAGGGACAGGGAGCGACAATGAGCAGTTCTTC
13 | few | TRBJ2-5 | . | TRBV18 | CASSPEFRQTQYF | TGTGCCAGCTCACCGGAGTTTCGTCAGACCCAGTACTTC
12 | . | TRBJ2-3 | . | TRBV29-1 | CSVVPPADTQYF | TGCAGCGTGGTCCCCCCCGCAGATACGCAGTATTTT
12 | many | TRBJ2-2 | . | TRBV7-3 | CASSSPTGELFF | TGTGCCAGCAGTTCTCCGACCGGGGAGCTGTTTTTT
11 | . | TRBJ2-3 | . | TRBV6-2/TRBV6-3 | CASGAGYTQYF | TGTGCCAGCGGGGCCGGATATACGCAGTATTTT
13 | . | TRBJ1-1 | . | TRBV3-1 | CASSQAGITEAFF | TGTGCCAGCAGCCAGGCAGGGATCACTGAAGCTTTCTTT
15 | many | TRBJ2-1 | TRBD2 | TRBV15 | CATSRAASGSNEQFF | TGTGCCACCAGCAGAGCGGCTAGCGGGAGCAATGAGCAGTTCTTC
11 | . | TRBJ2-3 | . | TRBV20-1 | CSARDANTQYF | TGCAGTGCTAGAGATGCGAATACGCAGTATTTT
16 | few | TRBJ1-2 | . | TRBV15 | CATSRDRGPQKDGYTF | TGTGCCACCAGCAGAGACCGTGGGCCTCAAAAGGACGGCTACACCTTC
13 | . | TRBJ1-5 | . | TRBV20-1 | CSARGESNQPQHF | TGCAGTGCTAGGGGGGAATCCAATCAGCCCCAGCATTTT
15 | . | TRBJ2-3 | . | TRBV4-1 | CASSQDPGVTDTQYF | TGCGCCAGCAGCCAAGATCCAGGAGTCACAGATACGCAGTATTTT
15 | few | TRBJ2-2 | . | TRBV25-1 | CASKAAGTGAGELFF | TGTGCCAGCAAGGCTGCAGGAACGGGGGCCGGGGAGCTGTTTTTT
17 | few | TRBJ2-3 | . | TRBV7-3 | CASSTPGSRAGTDTQYF | TGTGCCAGCAGCACCCCTGGGAGTAGGGCTGGGACAGATACGCAGTATTTT
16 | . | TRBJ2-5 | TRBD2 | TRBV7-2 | CASSSSSGGYQETQYF | TGTGCCAGCAGCTCATCTAGCGGGGGGTATCAAGAGACCCAGTACTTC
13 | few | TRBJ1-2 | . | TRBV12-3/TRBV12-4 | CASSFTDFYGYTF | TGTGCCAGCAGTTTTACCGATTTCTATGGCTACACCTTC
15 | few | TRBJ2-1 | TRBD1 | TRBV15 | CATSVGQGNDNEQFF | TGTGCCACCAGCGTGGGACAGGGGAACGACAATGAGCAGTTCTTC
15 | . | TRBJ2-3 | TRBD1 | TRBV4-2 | CASSEGGLWADTQYF | TGTGCCAGCAGCGAAGGGGGCCTATGGGCAGATACGCAGTATTTT
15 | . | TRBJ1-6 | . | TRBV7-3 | CASSLEGGNNSPLHF | TGTGCCAGCAGCTTAGAGGGAGGGAATAATTCACCCCTCCACTTT